Sequencing of this TCR beta chain was carried out in a study of blood T cell repertoires in COVID-19 (dated by TCRdb to 2020 to 2022). Study-wide context: Samples covering the acute and convalescent phases of COVID-19 were provided by collaborators in the United States, Italy and Spain. The prospective study material was composed of cDNA or gDNA derived from T cells, B-cell-depleted T cells, or PBMCs. The dataset comprised deeply sampled blood TCRbeta repertoires from subjects exposed to, actively infected with, or recovered from COVID-19. A freely available public database, intended as a resource for researchers studying the immune response to SARS-CoV-2, is where the repertoires were released. The samples were drawn from two sources: the first 160 participants of the ongoing ImmuneRACE study, and 1,200 or so subjects contributed by 6 global collaborators. The sample metadata nearly always contained a de-identified subject ID, COVID-19 status, age in years and sex. Where available, HLA class I and class II types were obtained from metadata supplied by the sample provider rather than from assay-based typing.

General conclusions and limits of the study: The quantity of clinical and demographic metadata differed by source and by participant and was supplied without curation.

This clone came up once. Its antigen is not yet known. Base qualities are not provided; no much larger clone lies one nucleotide away. TCRbeta CDR3 regions were amplified from genomic DNA using the immunoSEQ Assay, a bias-controlled multiplex PCR. The authors' pipeline ran thus. The number of nucleated cells in each sample was estimated by amplification of reference gene primers within the assay. To quantify the absolute abundance of each unique TCRbeta CDR3 rearrangement, sequence reads were collapsed and filtered. For each sample, productive Simpson clonality was calculated as the square root of Simpson's diversity index over productive rearrangements. Entries here come from immuneACCESS through TCRdb and include only in-frame sequences with V and J called. Some clones fail to appear in such tables; in the studies checked, an unresolved V gene covers under half of the shortfall, and the cause of the remainder is unknown. V, J and clone size were drawn from that table, and D and trimming were deduced from the DNA. Counted in this sample were a few hundred thousand clones; around 89% of them appeared once. The biggest ten clones account for 9.5% of the sample.

In the prospective study, participants were about 18 to 95 years old, resided in fewer than 25 geographic areas of the United States, and were enrolled through a virtual design. To assign participants to cohorts, the prospective study relied on clinical history that participants themselves reported in a screening survey and a study questionnaire. For ImmuneRACE Cohort 3, a participant was defined as recovered based on two consecutive negative NP/OP PCR tests, clearance by a healthcare professional, or resolution of symptoms. Mobile phlebotomists in the prospective study collected whole blood, serum and a nasopharyngeal or oropharyngeal swab from every participant. Participants in the prospective study had the option to provide additional blood draws and questionnaires over a roughly two-month period. Prospective study blood samples were shipped either frozen or at room temperature before DNA extraction.

Compared with germline, V lacks 4 bases and J lacks 0 bases; bases without a gene match: 14. From the cysteine up to the phenylalanine, the CDR3 has a length of 18 residues. Solely the CDR3 DNA is kept, with 54 bases framed from the first base. According to the germline V gene, CDR1 reads MNHNS and CDR2 reads SASEGT. The rearranged chain carries TRBV6-1 and TRBJ1-1; 7 bases in the middle match TRBD1. The specimen was PBMCs or T cells enriched from blood (not recorded which). This TCR was sampled from a woman aged 40 to 49 who had recovered from COVID-19. CDR3 loop: CASSGPTGKGIMNTEAFF. The DNA is TGTGCCAGCAGTGGACCGACAGGGAAGGGGATCATGAACACTGAAGCTTTCTTT.